This TCR beta chain was profiled in a study of cytotoxic CD8 clonotypes in ibrutinib-treated CLL (dated by TCRdb to about 2021). Looking at the study overall: The cohort included some 14 treatment-naive and around 10 relapsed/refractory patients; some 18 were IGHV unmutated. Cryopreserved peripheral blood mononuclear cells were obtained prior to treatment, at the time of response, and at either disease progression or sustained remission. On average, each sample yielded some 250,000 productive templates and 80,000 to 95,000 productive rearrangements. Every remission and progressive disease sample was obtained while ibrutinib was still being received by the patients. Samples at response were collected after a median of about 13 months of treatment, with a range of about 6 to 36 months. Longitudinal samples were available for about 30% of the 86 trial participants. Responses were partial in around 25 patients and complete in 2; after median 68 months follow-up, roughly 14 stayed in remission and roughly twelve progressed.

Details on this clone: What antigen it recognizes has not been identified. The input lacks base qualities; no much larger clone sits a single base away.

What the research found in general, with its limitations: Public clonotypes were rare and either contracted or stayed stable during treatment, and the rise in clonality at ibrutinib response reflected the expansion of private clonotypes. At ibrutinib response clonality went up, during sustained remission it held steady, and at progression it dropped back toward baseline. Baseline clonality exceeded that of age-matched healthy donors and correlated strongly with circulating CD8+ T-cell counts. Sampling times were not matched between sustained-remission and progressing patients, and lymph node repertoires were not studied.

The cysteine opens and the phenylalanine closes a CDR3 of 12 amino acids. The retained sequence is limited to the CDR3, 36 bases, with the frame set at the first base. Reading the germline V gene gives CDR1 SGHRS and CDR2 YFSETQ. V loses 2 bases of germline sequence and J loses 5 bases, and the interval between the two ends is 5 bases. The intended sense of this specimen's time point label: progressive disease on ibrutinib. For TCR beta library preparation, approximately 2 micrograms of genomic DNA was extracted from cryopreserved PBMCs. Longitudinal blood samples from CLL patients receiving ibrutinib monotherapy were subjected to high-throughput TCR beta sequencing. The patients were enrolled in a single-center, open-label phase 2 trial of ibrutinib monotherapy. The goal of deep resolution MiSeq sequencing was a depth between 1 in 1 million and 1 in 200,000 T cells, and coverage averaged 10x per clonotype. The immunoSEQ hsTCRB Kit was used to generate the TCR beta libraries. The study's own analysis went as follows. The data were analyzed with ImmunoSEQ Analyzer and ImmunoSEQ Data Assistant, and V, D and J gene assignments followed IMGT definitions. Clonality, which ranges from 0 to 1, was calculated by subtracting the normalized Shannon entropy of productive rearrangement frequencies from one. Only overrepresented clonotypes making up at least 0.05% of each patient's repertoire were included in the public clonotype analysis. About a dozen repertoires from age-matched healthy donors, obtained from immuneACCESS, served as clonality controls. The source is immuneACCESS, and TCRdb retained only in-frame sequences with V and J called. Part of the clones is not carried over; for the studies checked, unresolved V genes explain less than half of this, and the remainder is unexplained. The V and J calls and the clone size are those of that table, but D and trimming were determined from the DNA. Counted in this sample were approximately 280,000 clones; approximately 79% of them appeared once. About 5% of the sample lies in the top ten.

The receptor comes from a human donor with chronic lymphocytic leukemia. The rearranged chain carries TRBV5-1 and TRBJ2-1; a confident D gene designation cannot be given. The sample consisted of PBMCs, taken at disease progression, from a patient treated with ibrutinib. CDR3 protein: CASSFSDNEQFF. The nucleotide sequence reads TGCGCCAGCAGCTTTTCTGACAATGAGCAGTTCTTC.